This TCR beta chain was captured by sequencing in a study of shared clonotypes between healthy human individuals (TCRdb year 2020). Concerning the study at large: Three men and a couple of women, aged 18 to 49 years, made up the cohort. Per donor, three plates each were used for CD4 naive and CD4 memory, two for CD8 naive, and one for CD8 memory. Blood TCR repertoires of about 5 healthy adults were deeply sequenced to estimate repertoire size and the extent of clonotype sharing between individuals. Different laboratories and diverse techniques were used to prepare libraries and sequence TCR repertoires, to increase sequencing depth and limit assay-specific biases. Leukapheresis yielded between about 0.94 and 8.9 billion PBMCs per donor.

CD8 naive samples were CD45RO-negative cells positively selected for CCR7, giving a CD45RA+CCR7+ population that excluded TemRA cells. Healthy HIV-negative adults with no recently reported acute infections or vaccinations were included as donors. All donors were Caucasian adults living in Nashville, Tennessee, USA. After blood collection by leukapheresis, PBMCs were isolated using Ficoll-Histopaque density gradient centrifugation and then cryopreserved in the vapor phase of liquid nitrogen. Analytical flow cytometry was used to check the purity and quantity of each magnetically sorted T cell population. From each sorted fraction, genomic DNA was isolated and quantified by UV absorbance on a Nanodrop 2000c. Worth noting for this clone: It lacks a known antigen. There are no base qualities to consult, and no much larger clone falls within one base.

Overall results and qualifications from the work: Estimated clonotype richness was generally larger for naive than for memory subsets. About 5% of naive CD4, 3.5% of naive CD8, roughly 2.4% of memory CD4, and 0.4% of memory CD8 clonotypes were shared across several donors. Compared with non-shared clonotypes, the clonotypes found in all four sorted-subset donors had higher generation probabilities. Even with the large sequencing depth, rarefaction of the sorted-subset datasets indicated that sequencing was incomplete. Pairwise subsampling indicated that sequencing depth was expected to affect the degree of clonotype sharing among donors. Sampling was restricted to blood, and TCR repertoires in tissues likely differ from the TCR repertoires found in blood. Because the study included a small number of donors, the genetic and exposure-history diversity represented was limited.

TCR CDR3 regions were amplified from genomic DNA by multiplex PCR using the deep immunoSEQ assay. For each cell subset, the extracted genomic DNA was distributed evenly across all wells of several immunoSEQ 96-well plates, and each plate served as one replicate. For sorted subsets, about 220 ng of genomic DNA, equivalent to around 29,000 T cell genomes, went into each replicate PCR. Purified libraries were quantified with a Qubit 3.0 fluorometer, sized on a Bioanalyzer 2100, and re-quantified with the KAPA Library Quantification kit. Every immunoSEQ 96-well plate was sequenced on a dedicated single-read 150-cycle Illumina NextSeq 550 flow cell. In the authors' own workflow: Because the immunoSEQ output held only junctional sequences and lacked quality scores, the filtering could not match the filtering applied to full-length reads. Sequences were annotated with PyIR, a Python wrapper for IgBLAST v1.9, using IMGT germline references to assign V/J genes and CDR3. Reads were removed for weak V/J assignments (E-value above 1e-6), missing CDR3, stop codons, out-of-frame junctions, or ambiguous translated residues. A V3J clonotype was defined by an identical inferred V gene, J gene, and CDR3 amino acid sequence. To compute the percentage overlap between repertoires, the number of shared unique clonotypes was divided by the size of the smaller repertoire. Three approaches were used to assess repertoire richness: RTK rarefaction, the Chao1 estimator, and Recon v2.1 estimates of unobserved clonotypes. For all TCRbeta clonotypes obtained by the gDNA method from a handful of donors, generation probabilities were computed with OLGA. TCRdb stores this immuneACCESS table with in-frame sequences only. Part of the clones is absent; in the studies checked, under half of the shortfall reflects unresolved V genes, and no reason is known for the rest. D and trimming come from the DNA, and the V and J calls and clone size come from that table. This sample comprises over 2 million clones, over 85% of them detected only once. The biggest ten clones account for more than 0.95% of the sample.

The clonotype originates from a man between 18 and 35 years old in good health. The sequenced sample consisted of naive CD8+ T cells sorted from blood. Interpreted using the paper, the cell subset or site label stands for: CD45RA+CCR7+.

Here the CDR3 is given as CASSLERQGQANSPLHF. The nucleotide sequence is given as TGTGCCAGCAGCTTGGAGCGACAGGGGCAGGCGAATTCACCCCTCCACTTT. The receptor chain draws on TRBV5-4 and TRBJ1-6; 8 middle bases align to TRBD1. From the cysteine through the phenylalanine, the CDR3 covers 17 amino acids. Only the CDR3 DNA stays, 51 bases, in frame from base 1. Looking up the germline V gene (reference sequence) yields CDR1 SGHNT and CDR2 YYREEE. V is cut back by 0 bases and J by 7 bases, with 9 bases in the junction unmatched. With the portions outside the CDR3 filled from the reference TRBV5-4 and TRBJ1-6 genes, the complete variable region becomes ETGVTQSPTHLIKTRGQQVTLRCSSQSGHNTVSWYQQALGQGPQFIFQYYREEENGRGNFPPRFSGLQFPNYSSELNVNALELDDSALYLCASSLERQGQANSPLHFGNGTRLTVT.